Below, 11 T cell receptor beta chains from the same sample are listed, as sequenced in a study of early T cells in non-severe SARS-CoV-2 infection. TCRdb used MiXCR to reprocess the 5' RACE reads, holding one entry per CDR3 protein. The table lists 60,000 or so distinct CDR3 sequences, more than 8.5% of them singletons. The sample taken for sequencing was whole blood. These receptors originate from an adult who was a healthcare worker with PCR-confirmed SARS-CoV-2 infection or an uninfected control (not recorded which).

V is TRBV2 and J is TRBJ1-2; D is perhaps TRBD1 (6 bases). From germline, CDR1 is SNHLY and CDR2 FYNNEI. The CDR3 is 14 residues long. V lost 2 bases, J lost 4 bases, and 11 bases lay in between. In DNA form, the CDR3 reads TGTGCCAGCAGTGAATCCGTCAGGGGCTATGGCTACACCTTC. This codes for CASSESVRGYGYTF.

This clonotype was seen ten or more times. This chain connects TRBV7-3 to TRBJ2-5, with D possibly called TRBD1 or TRBD2 (5 bases each). Germline V CDR1 and CDR2: SGHTA, FQGTGA. Trimming cost V 0 bases and J 0 bases, with 8 bases left between them. The CDR3 contains 15 residues. Here the CDR3 DNA reads TGTGCCAGCAGCTTAACAGGGACGAACCAAGAGACCCAGTACTTC. Translation gives CASSLTGTNQETQYF.

This clonotype was counted ten times or more. The chain is built from TRBV7-3 and TRBJ2-1; 10 bases align to TRBD2. This CDR3 has 16 residues. V shed 1 base, J shed 7 bases, and the junction held 7 bases outside the gene matches. Germline V gene sequence: CDR1 SGHTA, CDR2 FQGTGA. The DNA for the CDR3 is TGTGCCAGCAGCTTAAGGGAGCGGGAGGGCCAGAATGAGCAGTTCTTC. It yields the protein CASSLREREGQNEQFF.

The chain joins TRBV5-4 to TRBJ2-5; 8 nucleotides line up with TRBD1. Germline-derived CDR1 and CDR2 are SGHNT and YYREEE (reference sequence). The V and J ends lost 4 bases and 7 bases, in that order; junction bases with no gene match: 9. The CDR3 contains 14 residues. The CDR3 here is CASSPGQVETTQYF. The CDR3 DNA reads TGTGCCAGCAGCCCGGGACAGGTGGAGACGACCCAGTACTTC.

This clonotype was counted between two and nine times. The gene calls are TRBV5-4 and TRBJ2-1; D possibly corresponds to TRBD2 (6 bases). The CDR3 sequence is 15 residues long. V lost 4 bases and J lost 0, with 11 bases in between. Germline CDR1 SGHNT, CDR2 YYREEE (reference sequence). As DNA, the CDR3 is TGTGCCAGCAGCCCGGGGACTGGCTCCTACAATGAGCAGTTCTTC. Translated: CASSPGTGSYNEQFF.

This clonotype was seen ten or more times. This chain connects TRBV25-1 to TRBJ2-1; weak D call: TRBD2 (5 bases). Germline CDR1 reads MGHDK; CDR2 reads SYGVNS. CDR3 length: 12 amino acids. V was trimmed by 4 bases and J by 13 bases, leaving 14 bases between them. CDR3 DNA: TGTGCCAGCAGTGCTCCACTAGAAGAACAGTTCTTC. Protein product: CASSAPLEEQFF.

The table lists this clonotype with many counts. The genes are TRBV5-1 and TRBJ2-7, with D possibly being TRBD2 (6 bases). V was shortened by 2 bases and J by 4 bases, with 10 bases between the two germline ends. In germline, CDR1 is SGHRS, CDR2 YFSETQ. This CDR3 region has 13 residues. The CDR3 here is CASSLAGRYEQYF. In nucleotides, the CDR3 is TGCGCCAGCAGCTTAGCGGGTAGATACGAGCAGTACTTC.

This clonotype was counted between two and nine times. This sequence joins TRBV4-2 and TRBJ1-6; TRBD1 matches 7 bases. This CDR3 comprises 16 residues. V dropped 3 bases and J dropped 7; count of bases not matched to a gene: 9. Germline assignment: CDR1 LGHNA and CDR2 YNFKEQ. The CDR3: CASSQAGTAGNSPLHF. DNA of the CDR3: TGTGCCAGCAGCCAGGCAGGGACAGCAGGAAATTCACCCCTCCACTTT.

The chain is built from TRBV5-1 and TRBJ2-3; D unresolved. Trimming shortened V by 4 bases and J by 6 bases, and 9 bases separated the two germline ends. From germline, CDR1 is SGHRS and CDR2 YFSETQ. The CDR3 is 12 amino acids. CDR3 in DNA: TGCGCCAGCAGCCCCGGAATCGATACGCAGTATTTT. This encodes CASSPGIDTQYF.

The genes are TRBV6-1 and TRBJ2-1; the match to TRBD2 covers 8 bases. Unmatched junction bases numbered 10, after V lost 5 bases and J lost 7 bases. The CDR3 is made up of 15 amino acids. Germline-derived CDR1 and CDR2 are MNHNS and SASEGT. The CDR3 DNA follows: TGTGCCAGCAGTAGTGCCTTGACTAGCGAGAATGAGCAGTTCTTC. Translating gives CASSSALTSENEQFF.

This chain connects TRBV6-2 or TRBV6-3 to TRBJ1-1, with 9 positions matching TRBD1. The CDR3 is made up of 21 amino acids. V dropped 6 bases and J dropped 0; count of bases not matched to a gene: 23. Per the germline V gene, CDR1 is MNHEY and CDR2 is SVGEGT. Here the CDR3 DNA reads TGTGCCAGCAGCCCCAGTGGTACCGGGACAGGGATCCTAGGGCTGAACACTGAAGCTTTCTTT. The encoded protein is CASSPSGTGTGILGLNTEAFF.